This is a list of T cell receptor beta chains from one sample in a study of CD8 T cells in Susac syndrome. MiXCR, applied by TCRdb to the immunoSEQ multiplex PCR reads, yields one record per CDR3 protein. The profile covers 95,000 to 150,000 distinct CDR3 sequences, with under 96% appearing a single time and approximately 0.15% taken by the ten largest. The specimen was CD4+ T cells from PBMCs. These receptors were taken from a human donor with Susac syndrome. The conserved cysteine and the conserved F or W are not part of the CDR3 here.

TRBV29-1,TRBJ2-1,SADRGKDEQF
TRBV2,TRBJ2-7,ASTGWGDRHEQY
TRBV27,TRBJ1-4,ASSLQGANEKLF
TRBV29-1,TRBJ1-1,SVVKGAGEAF
TRBV10-3,TRBJ2-7,AIRQAGSEQY
TRBV5-4,TRBJ2-7,ASSQGLAGGSYEQY
TRBV20-1,TRBJ2-1,SAPGREYNEQF
TRBV5-1,TRBJ2-3,ASRLGQGTGDTQY
TRBV10-3,TRBJ2-1,AISRDRGGLAGGSEQF
TRBV28,TRBJ2-7,ASSVVTEGYEQY
TRBV5-1,TRBJ2-3,ASSLMGLAGGTDTQY
TRBV28,TRBJ2-1,ASRPGTSPNNEQF
TRBV7-8,TRBJ2-3,ASSLVGYREGRADTQY
TRBV19,TRBJ1-5,AIGARSGPQH
TRBV6-1,TRBJ1-2,ASSYGPGTYYGYT
TRBV30,TRBJ1-2,AWNEGQGYGYT
TRBV2,TRBJ2-7,ASSQDGIGEQY
TRBV3-1,TRBJ1-1,ASSFRSTEAF
TRBV29-1,TRBJ1-1,SVDAGTSNTEAF
TRBV7-2,TRBJ2-3,ASSLSAVTDTQY
TRBV7-9,TRBJ2-5,ASSLEGGRGKETQY
TRBV30,TRBJ2-7,AWSGLTVAYEQY
TRBV28,TRBJ2-7,ASSLSRETLGQY
TRBV2,TRBJ2-7,ASSGGPYEQY
TRBV5-1,TRBJ2-2,ASSHLMTGELF
TRBV9,TRBJ2-7,ASSPGTSGFTYEQY
TRBV18,TRBJ2-5,ASSPLIQETQY
TRBV9,TRBJ2-7,ASSIGQHLEQY